One sample yielded the 2 T cell receptor beta chains listed below, sequenced in a study of tumor-infiltrating lymphocytes in primary liver carcinoma. Germline DNA was also extracted, and blood RNA was taken from unsorted whole blood. The investigators made TCR beta cDNA from about 500 ng total RNA, using a constant-region primer. Investigators got TCR beta libraries out of three nested multiplex PCR rounds, done with slightly modified ARM-PCR. Two initial PCR rounds of about 9 cycles each paired TRBV1-TRBV30 forward primers with a C-beta reverse primer. Via MiXCR, TCRdb re-called the multiplex PCR reads, giving one row per CDR3 protein. The repertoire holds just over 300,000 distinct CDR3 sequences, with roughly three fifths as singletons. Material for sequencing was peripheral blood. The receptors shown here come from a woman in her 30s with primary liver carcinoma and hepatitis B virus infection.

This clonotype was seen more than once but under ten times. J is TRBJ2-3 and V is TRBV12-3 or TRBV12-4; the match to TRBD2 covers 8 bases. CDR3 size: 16 residues. With V trimmed by 2 bases and J by 6 bases, 10 bases remained unmatched. The CDR3 protein is CASSLLVREGPDTQYF. As DNA, the CDR3 is TGTGCCAGCAGTTTACTTGTTCGGGAGGGCCCTGATACGCAGTATTTT.

A single count supports this clonotype. As the CDR3 is not closed by the conserved phenylalanine or tryptophan, this likely results from a read error. It is unclear where the CDR3 begins or ends on the DNA, so no DNA is shown, and the CDR3 is as TCRdb lists it. V usage is TRBV5-6 and J usage is TRBJ1-5; TRBD1, as called in the table, went unchecked against the DNA. The CDR3 spans 15 residues, counting both ends. The germline gives CDR1 SGHDT, CDR2 YYEEEE. CDR3 loop: CASSLGPGTNQPQQY.